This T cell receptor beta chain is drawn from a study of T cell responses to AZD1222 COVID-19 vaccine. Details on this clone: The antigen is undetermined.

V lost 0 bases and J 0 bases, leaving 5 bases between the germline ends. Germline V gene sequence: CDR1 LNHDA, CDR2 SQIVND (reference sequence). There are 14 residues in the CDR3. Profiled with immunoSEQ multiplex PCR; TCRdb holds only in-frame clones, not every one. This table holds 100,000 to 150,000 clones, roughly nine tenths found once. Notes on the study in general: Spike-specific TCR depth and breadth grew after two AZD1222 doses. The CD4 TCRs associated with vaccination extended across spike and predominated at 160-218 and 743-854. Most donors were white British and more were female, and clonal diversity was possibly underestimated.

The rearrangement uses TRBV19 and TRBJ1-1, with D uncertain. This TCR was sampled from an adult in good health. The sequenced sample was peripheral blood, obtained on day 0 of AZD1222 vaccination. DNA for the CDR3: TGTGCCAGTAGTATAGATCGGATGAACACTGAAGCTTTCTTT. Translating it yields CASSIDRMNTEAFF. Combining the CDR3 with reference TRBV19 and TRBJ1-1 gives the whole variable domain DGGITQSPKYLFRKEGQNVTLSCEQNLNHDAMYWYRQDPGQGLRLIYYSQIVNDFQKGDIAEGYSVSREKKESFPLTVTSAQKNPTAFYLCASSIDRMNTEAFFGQGTRLTVV.